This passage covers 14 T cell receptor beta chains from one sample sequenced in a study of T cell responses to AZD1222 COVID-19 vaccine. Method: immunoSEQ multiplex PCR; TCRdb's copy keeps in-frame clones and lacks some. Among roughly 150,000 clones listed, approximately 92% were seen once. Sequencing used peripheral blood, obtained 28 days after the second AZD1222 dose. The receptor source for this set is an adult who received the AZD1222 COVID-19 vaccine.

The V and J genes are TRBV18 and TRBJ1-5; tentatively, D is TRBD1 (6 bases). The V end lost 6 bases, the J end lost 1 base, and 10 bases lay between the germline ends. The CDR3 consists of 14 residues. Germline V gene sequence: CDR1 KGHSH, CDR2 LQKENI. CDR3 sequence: CASSPGTSNQPQHF. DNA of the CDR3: TGTGCCAGCTCCCCCGGGACAAGCAATCAGCCCCAGCATTTT.

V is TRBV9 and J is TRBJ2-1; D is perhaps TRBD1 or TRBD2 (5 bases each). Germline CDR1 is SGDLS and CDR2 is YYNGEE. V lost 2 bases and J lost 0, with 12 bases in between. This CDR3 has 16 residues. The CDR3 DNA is TGTGCCAGCAGCGTCTCGGGACCCTCCTCCTACAATGAGCAGTTCTTC. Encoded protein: CASSVSGPSSYNEQFF.

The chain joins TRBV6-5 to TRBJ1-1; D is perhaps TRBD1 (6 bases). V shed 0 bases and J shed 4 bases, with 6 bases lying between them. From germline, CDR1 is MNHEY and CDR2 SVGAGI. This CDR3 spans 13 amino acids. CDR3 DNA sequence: TGTGCCAGCAGTTACTCGACAGGCACTGAAGCTTTCTTT. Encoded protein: CASSYSTGTEAFF.

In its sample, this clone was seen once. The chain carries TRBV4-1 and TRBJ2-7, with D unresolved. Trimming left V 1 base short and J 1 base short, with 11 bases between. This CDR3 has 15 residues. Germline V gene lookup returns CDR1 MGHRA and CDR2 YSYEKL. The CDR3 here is CASSQGAAHSYEQYF. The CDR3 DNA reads TGCGCCAGCAGCCAAGGGGCTGCCCATTCCTACGAGCAGTACTTC.

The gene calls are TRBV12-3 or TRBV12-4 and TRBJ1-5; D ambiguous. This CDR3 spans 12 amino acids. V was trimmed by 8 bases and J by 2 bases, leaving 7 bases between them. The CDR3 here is CASGVRNQPQHF. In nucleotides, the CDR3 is TGTGCCAGCGGTGTCCGCAATCAGCCCCAGCATTTT.

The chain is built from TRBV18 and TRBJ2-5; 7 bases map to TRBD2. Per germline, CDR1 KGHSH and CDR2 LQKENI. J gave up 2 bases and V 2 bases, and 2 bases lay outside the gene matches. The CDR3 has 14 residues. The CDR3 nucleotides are TGTGCCAGCTCACCAAGCGGGACTCAAGAGACCCAGTACTTC. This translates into CASSPSGTQETQYF.

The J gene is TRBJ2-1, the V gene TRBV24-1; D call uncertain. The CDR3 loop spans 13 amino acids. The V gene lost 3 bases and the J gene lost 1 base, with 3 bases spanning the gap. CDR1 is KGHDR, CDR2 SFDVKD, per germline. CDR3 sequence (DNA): TGTGCCACCAGTGATGGATCCTACAATGAGCAGTTCTTC. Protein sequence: CATSDGSYNEQFF.

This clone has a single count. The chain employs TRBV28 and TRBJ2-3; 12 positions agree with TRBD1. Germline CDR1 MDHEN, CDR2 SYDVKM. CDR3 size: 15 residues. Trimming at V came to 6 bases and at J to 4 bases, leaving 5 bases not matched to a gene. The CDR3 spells CASRAGQGAPDTQYF. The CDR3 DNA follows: TGTGCCAGCAGGGCGGGACAGGGGGCGCCAGATACGCAGTATTTT.

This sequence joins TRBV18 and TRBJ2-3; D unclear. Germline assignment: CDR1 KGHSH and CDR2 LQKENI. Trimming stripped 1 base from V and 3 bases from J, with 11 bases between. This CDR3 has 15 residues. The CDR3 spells CASSPQGKWTDTQYF. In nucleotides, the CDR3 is TGTGCCAGCTCACCACAGGGCAAGTGGACAGATACGCAGTATTTT. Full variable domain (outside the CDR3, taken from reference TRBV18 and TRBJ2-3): NAGVMQNPRHLVRRRGQEARLRCSPMKGHSHVYWYRQLPEEGLKFMVYLQKENIIDESGMPKERFSAEFPKEGPSILRIQQVVRGDSAAYFCASSPQGKWTDTQYFGPGTRLTVL.

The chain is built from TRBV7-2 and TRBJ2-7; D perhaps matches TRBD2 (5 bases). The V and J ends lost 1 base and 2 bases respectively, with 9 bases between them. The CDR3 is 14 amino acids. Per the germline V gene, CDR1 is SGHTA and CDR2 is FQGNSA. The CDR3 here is CASSLDSGAYEQYF. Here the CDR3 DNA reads TGTGCCAGCAGCTTAGACAGCGGCGCCTACGAGCAGTACTTC. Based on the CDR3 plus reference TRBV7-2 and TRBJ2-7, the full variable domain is GAGVSQSPSNKVTEKGKDVELRCDPISGHTALYWYRQSLGQGLEFLIYFQGNSAPDKSGLPSDRFSAERTGGSVSTLTIQRTQQEDSAVYLCASSLDSGAYEQYFGPGTRLTVT.

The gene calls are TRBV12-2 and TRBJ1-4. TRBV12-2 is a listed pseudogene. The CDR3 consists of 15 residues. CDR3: CASRSKGGLNEKLFF. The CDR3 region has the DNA TGTGCAAGTCGCTCCAAAGGGGGGTTAAATGAAAAACTGTTTTTT.

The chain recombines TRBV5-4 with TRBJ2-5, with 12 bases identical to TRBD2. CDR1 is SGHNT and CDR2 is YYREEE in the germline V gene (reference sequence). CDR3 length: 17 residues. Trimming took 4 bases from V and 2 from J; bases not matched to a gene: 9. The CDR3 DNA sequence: TGTGCCAGCAGCCCCCATACTAGCGGGAGGACTCAAGAGACCCAGTACTTC. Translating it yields CASSPHTSGRTQETQYF.

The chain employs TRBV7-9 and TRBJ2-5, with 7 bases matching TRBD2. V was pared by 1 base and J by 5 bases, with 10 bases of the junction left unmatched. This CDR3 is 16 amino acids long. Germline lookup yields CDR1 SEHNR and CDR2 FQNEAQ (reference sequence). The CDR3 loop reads CASSLVGGSPPETQYF. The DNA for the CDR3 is TGTGCCAGCAGCTTAGTTGGCGGGAGCCCCCCGGAGACCCAGTACTTC.

Written as DNA, the CDR3 is TGTGCCAGCAGTGCCCGACTAACCGCGAACACCGGGGAGCTGTTTTTT. Translation: CASSARLTANTGELFF. The V gene is TRBV6-1, the J gene TRBJ2-2, with D perhaps matching TRBD2 (5 bases). The CDR3 contains 16 residues. Germline V gives CDR1 MNHNS, CDR2 SASEGT. The V end lost 4 bases, the J end lost 0 bases, and 12 bases lay between the germline ends.